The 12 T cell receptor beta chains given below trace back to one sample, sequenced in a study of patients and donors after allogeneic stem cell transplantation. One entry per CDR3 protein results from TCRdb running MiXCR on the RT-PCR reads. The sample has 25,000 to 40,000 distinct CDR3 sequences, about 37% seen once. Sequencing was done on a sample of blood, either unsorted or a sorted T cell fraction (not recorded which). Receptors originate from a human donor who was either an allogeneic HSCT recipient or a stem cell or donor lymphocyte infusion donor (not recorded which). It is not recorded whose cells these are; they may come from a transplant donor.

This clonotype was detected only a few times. The DNA of the CDR3 is TGCGCCAGCAGTTACGAGCCGGGACAGGGACGTGAAAAACTGTTTTTT. Translation gives CASSYEPGQGREKLFF. V is TRBV4-3 and J is TRBJ1-4; 9 nucleotides line up with TRBD1. The CDR3 extends over 16 amino acids. Germline lookup yields CDR1 LGHNA and CDR2 YSLEER. V was pared by 6 bases and J by 7 bases, with 12 bases of the junction left unmatched.

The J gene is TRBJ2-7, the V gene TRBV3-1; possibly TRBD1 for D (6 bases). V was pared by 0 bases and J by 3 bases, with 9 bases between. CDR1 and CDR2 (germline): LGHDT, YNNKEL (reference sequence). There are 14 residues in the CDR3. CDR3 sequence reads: CASSQDPTGYEQYF. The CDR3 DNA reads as TGTGCCAGCAGCCAAGATCCGACAGGCTACGAGCAGTACTTC.

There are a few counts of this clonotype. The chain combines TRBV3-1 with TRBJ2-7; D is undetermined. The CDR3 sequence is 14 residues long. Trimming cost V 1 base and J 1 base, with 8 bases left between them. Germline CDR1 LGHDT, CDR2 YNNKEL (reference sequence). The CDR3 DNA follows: TGTGCCAGCAGCCAAGTTCCTGCGTCCTACGAGCAGTACTTC. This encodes CASSQVPASYEQYF.

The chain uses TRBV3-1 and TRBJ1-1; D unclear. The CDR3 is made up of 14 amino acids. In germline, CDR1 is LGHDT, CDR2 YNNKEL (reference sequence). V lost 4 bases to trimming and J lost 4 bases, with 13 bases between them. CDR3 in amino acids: CASSPRRVGTEAFF. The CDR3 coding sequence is TGTGCCAGCAGCCCTCGTCGTGTCGGCACTGAAGCTTTCTTT.

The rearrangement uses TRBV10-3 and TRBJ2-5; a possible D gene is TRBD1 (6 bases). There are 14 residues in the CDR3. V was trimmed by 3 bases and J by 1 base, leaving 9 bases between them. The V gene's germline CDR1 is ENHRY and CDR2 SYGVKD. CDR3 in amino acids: CAISDRGFQETQYF. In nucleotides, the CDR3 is TGTGCCATCAGTGACAGGGGTTTCCAAGAGACCCAGTACTTC.

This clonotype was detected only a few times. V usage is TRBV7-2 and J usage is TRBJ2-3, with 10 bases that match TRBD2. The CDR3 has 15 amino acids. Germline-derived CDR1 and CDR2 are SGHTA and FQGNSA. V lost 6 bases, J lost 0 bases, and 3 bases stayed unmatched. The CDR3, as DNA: TGTGCCAGCAGTAAGACTAGCGGGAGCACAGATACGCAGTATTTT. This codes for CASSKTSGSTDTQYF.

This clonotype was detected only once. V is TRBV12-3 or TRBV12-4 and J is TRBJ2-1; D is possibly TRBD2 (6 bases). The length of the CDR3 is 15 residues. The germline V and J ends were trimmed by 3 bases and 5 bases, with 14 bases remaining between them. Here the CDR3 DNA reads TGTGCCAGCAGTTTTATACTAGCTAGGGACAATGAGCAGTTCTTC. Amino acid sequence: CASSFILARDNEQFF.

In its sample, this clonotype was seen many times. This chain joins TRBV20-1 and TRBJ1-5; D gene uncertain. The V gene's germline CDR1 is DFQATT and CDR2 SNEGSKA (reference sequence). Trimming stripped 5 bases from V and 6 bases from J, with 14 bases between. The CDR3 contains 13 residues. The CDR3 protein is CSAHKGVGQPQHF. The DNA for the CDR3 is TGCAGTGCTCATAAGGGAGTAGGTCAGCCCCAGCATTTT.

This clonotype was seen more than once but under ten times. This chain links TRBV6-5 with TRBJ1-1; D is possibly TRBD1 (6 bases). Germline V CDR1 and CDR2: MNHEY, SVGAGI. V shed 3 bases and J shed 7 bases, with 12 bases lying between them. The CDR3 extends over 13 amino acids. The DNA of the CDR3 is TGTGCCAGCAGTTATGGCAGGGGCGTTGAAGCTTTCTTT. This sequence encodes CASSYGRGVEAFF.

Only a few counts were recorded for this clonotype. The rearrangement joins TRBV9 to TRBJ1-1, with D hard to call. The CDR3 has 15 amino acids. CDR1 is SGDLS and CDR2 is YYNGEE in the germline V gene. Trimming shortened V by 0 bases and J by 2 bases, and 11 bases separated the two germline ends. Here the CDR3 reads CASSVGAGLNTEAFF. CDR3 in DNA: TGTGCCAGCAGCGTAGGAGCGGGCCTAAACACTGAAGCTTTCTTT.

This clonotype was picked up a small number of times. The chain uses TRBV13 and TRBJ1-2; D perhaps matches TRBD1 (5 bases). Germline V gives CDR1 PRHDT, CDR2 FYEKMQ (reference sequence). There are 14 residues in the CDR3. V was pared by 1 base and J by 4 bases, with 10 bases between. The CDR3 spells CASSLAGVGYGYTF. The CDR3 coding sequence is TGTGCCAGCAGCTTAGCGGGGGTCGGCTATGGCTACACCTTC.

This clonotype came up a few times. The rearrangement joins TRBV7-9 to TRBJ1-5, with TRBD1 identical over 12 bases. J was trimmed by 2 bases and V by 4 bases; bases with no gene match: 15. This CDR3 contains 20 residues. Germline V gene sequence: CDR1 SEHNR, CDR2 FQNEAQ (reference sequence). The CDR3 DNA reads TGTGCCAGCAGCTCACAACCTGGGACAGGGGGCCCGTTAGGCAATCAGCCCCAGCATTTT. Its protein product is CASSSQPGTGGPLGNQPQHF.